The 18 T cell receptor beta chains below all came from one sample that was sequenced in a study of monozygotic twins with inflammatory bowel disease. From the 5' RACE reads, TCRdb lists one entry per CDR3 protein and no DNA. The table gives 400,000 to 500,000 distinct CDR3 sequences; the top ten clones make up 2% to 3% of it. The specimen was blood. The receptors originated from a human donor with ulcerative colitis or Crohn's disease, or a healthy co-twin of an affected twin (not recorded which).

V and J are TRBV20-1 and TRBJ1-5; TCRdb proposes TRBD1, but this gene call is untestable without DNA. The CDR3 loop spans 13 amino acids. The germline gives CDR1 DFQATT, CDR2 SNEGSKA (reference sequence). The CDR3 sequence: CSAREGVNQPQHF.

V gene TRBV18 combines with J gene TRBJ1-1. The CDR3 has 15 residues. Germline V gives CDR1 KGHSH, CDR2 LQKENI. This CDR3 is CASSISSGLFAEAFF.

CDR3 protein: CASSARDRGLGNQPQHF. This chain uses TRBV6-1 with TRBJ1-5; the TCRdb D gene call, TRBD1, has no DNA to confirm it. Germline V gene sequence: CDR1 MNHNS, CDR2 SASEGT. The CDR3 sequence is 17 residues long.

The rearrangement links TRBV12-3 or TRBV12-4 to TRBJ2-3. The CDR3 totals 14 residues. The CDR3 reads CASSNSGGADTQYF.

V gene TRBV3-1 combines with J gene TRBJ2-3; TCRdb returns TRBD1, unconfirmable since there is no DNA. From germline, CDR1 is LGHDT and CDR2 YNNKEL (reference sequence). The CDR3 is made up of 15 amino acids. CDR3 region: CASSATGQTPDTQYF.

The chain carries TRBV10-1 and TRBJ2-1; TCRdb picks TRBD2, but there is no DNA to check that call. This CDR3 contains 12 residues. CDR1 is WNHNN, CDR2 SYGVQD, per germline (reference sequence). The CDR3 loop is CASSPGGLAVFF.

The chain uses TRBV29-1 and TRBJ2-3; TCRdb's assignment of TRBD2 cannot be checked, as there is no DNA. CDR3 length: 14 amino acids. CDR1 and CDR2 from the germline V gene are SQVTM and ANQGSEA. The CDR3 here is CSVASGGASDTQYF.

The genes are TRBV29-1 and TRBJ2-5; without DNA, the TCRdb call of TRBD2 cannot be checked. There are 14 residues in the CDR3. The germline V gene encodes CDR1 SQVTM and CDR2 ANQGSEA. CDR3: CSVALAGKGETQYF.

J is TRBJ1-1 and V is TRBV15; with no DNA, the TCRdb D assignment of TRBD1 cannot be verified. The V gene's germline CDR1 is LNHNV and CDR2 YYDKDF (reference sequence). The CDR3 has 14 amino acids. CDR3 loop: CATSADRMNTEAFF.

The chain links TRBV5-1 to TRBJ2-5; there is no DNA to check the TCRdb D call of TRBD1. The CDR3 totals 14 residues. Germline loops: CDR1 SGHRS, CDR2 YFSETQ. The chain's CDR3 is CASSSGGSWETQYF.

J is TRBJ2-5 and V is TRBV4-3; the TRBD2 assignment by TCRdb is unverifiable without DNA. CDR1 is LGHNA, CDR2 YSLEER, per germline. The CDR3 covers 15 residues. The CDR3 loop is CASSRGSGKKETQYF.

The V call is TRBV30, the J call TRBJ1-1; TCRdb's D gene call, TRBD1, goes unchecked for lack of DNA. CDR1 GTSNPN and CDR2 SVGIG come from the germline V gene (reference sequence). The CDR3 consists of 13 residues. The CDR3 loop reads CAWSVGGNTEAFF.

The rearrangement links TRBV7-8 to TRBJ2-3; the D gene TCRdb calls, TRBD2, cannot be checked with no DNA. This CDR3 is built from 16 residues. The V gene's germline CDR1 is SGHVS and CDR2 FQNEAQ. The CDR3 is CASSLGAGGSTDTQYF.

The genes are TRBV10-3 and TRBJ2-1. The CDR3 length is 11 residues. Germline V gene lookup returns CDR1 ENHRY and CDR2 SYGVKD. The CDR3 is CAISEDIEQFF.

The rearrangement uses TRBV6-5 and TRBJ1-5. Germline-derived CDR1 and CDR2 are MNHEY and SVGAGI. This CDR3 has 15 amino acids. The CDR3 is CASSYGTTERQPQHF.

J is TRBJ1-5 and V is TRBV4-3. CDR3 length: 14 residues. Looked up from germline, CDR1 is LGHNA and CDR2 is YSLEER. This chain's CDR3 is CASSHEVIREPQHF.

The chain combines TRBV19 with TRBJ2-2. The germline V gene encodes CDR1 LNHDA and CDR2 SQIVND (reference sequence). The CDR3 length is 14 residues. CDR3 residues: CASSVPATTGELFF.

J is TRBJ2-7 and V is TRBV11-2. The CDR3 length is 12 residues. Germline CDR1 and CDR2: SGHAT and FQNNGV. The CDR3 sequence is CASSVNVYEQYF. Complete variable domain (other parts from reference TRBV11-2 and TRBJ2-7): EAGVAQSPRYKIIEKRQSVAFWCNPISGHATLYWYQQILGQGPKLLIQFQNNGVVDDSQLPKDRFSAERLKGVDSTLKIQPAKLEDSAVYLCASSVNVYEQYFGPGTRLTVT.